This T cell receptor (beta chain) was identified during a study of TIL therapy for anti-PD-1-resistant metastatic lung cancer. Study overall: Most patients had lung adenocarcinoma.

The CDR3 consists of 13 residues. Germline V gene sequence: CDR1 MNHEY, CDR2 SVGAGI. V dropped 5 bases and J dropped 3; count of bases not matched to a gene: 2. This was the immunoSEQ v3 assay. TCRdb's copy holds only in-frame clones and misses some; the assay was immunoSEQ multiplex PCR. Of 95,000 or so clones in the sample, about three fifths were seen once. As for time point: pre-treatment sample, taken before nivolumab and TIL therapy. Most excised metastases sampled were pleural nodules or supraclavicular lymph nodes. Stage 4 NSCLC adults joined between October 2017 and January 2020. The chain joins TRBV6-5 to TRBJ2-7, with 9 bases fitting TRBD1. The TCR originated in a person between 25 and 79 years old with non-small cell lung cancer. Source: tumor tissue, taken at baseline. This chain's CDR3 is CASSTGGRYEQYF. The CDR3 DNA sequence: TGTGCCAGCAGTACAGGGGGCCGCTACGAGCAGTACTTC.